The 4 T cell receptor beta chains below were found in one sample sequenced in a study of regulatory T cells in long-lasting Graves disease. Time point defined: persistent/refractory GD, antithyroid drugs over 5 years with positive TRAb. Isolated PBMC RNA provided the starting material for the TCR library. TCR beta libraries were built with iRepertoire HTBI primers and Arm-PCR of CDR3 regions. From the multiplex PCR reads, TCRdb called clonotypes with MiXCR, one entry per CDR3 protein. Counted here are about 310,000 distinct CDR3 sequences, 20% to 25% occurring once; the ten biggest clones make up 45% to 70%. Specimen: peripheral blood mononuclear cells (PBMCs), collected when the disease was refractory, from a patient treated with antithyroid drugs. The receptors stem from a female donor with Graves disease.

The chain joins TRBV4-1 to TRBJ2-1; 9 bases are a match to TRBD1. Trimming took 4 bases from V and 3 from J; bases not matched to a gene: 4. The CDR3 loop spans 15 amino acids. CDR1 MGHRA and CDR2 YSYEKL come from the germline V gene. The CDR3 nucleotides read TGCGCCAGCAGCCCCGACAGGGGGATCTACAATGAGCAGTTCTTC. This translates into CASSPDRGIYNEQFF.

In its sample, this clonotype was seen a few times. The V gene is TRBV7-9, the J gene TRBJ2-1; 9 bases line up with TRBD2. Germline CDR1 and CDR2: SEHNR and FQNEAQ (reference sequence). V lost 4 bases to trimming and J lost 8 bases; unmatched junction nucleotides: 9. CDR3 length: 15 residues. CDR3 amino acids: CASSSYAGGYHEQFF. Here the CDR3 DNA reads TGTGCCAGCAGCTCTTACGCGGGAGGGTATCATGAGCAGTTCTTC.

This clonotype was observed many times. The chain joins TRBV6-5 to TRBJ2-5; D possibly corresponds to TRBD1 (6 bases). The CDR3 has 15 amino acids. Trimming removed 3 bases from V and 1 base from J, with 12 bases in between. The germline V gene has CDR1 MNHEY and CDR2 SVGAGI. CDR3 nucleotides: TGTGCCAGCAGTTATAGCCCGACAGGCCAAGAGACCCAGTACTTC. It codes for CASSYSPTGQETQYF.

In this sample, this clonotype turned up a few times. The chain uses TRBV27 and TRBJ2-7; D is unclear. The CDR3 contains 14 residues. Germline V gene data show CDR1 as MNHEY and CDR2 as SMNVEV (reference sequence). Trimming removed 2 bases from V and 0 bases from J, with 8 bases in between. CDR3 sequence (DNA): TGTGCCAGCAGTTTAGGTGGAATCTCCTACGAGCAGTACTTC. Protein product: CASSLGGISYEQYF.